This passage covers 23 T cell receptor beta chains from one sample sequenced in a study of OX40 agonist ivuxolimab in advanced cancers. Library construction relied on the immunoSEQ multiplex PCR assay. TCRdb provides this immuneACCESS table in a form limited to in-frame rearrangements. Some clones are lacking; in checked studies, under half of them reflect an unresolved V gene, and why the rest are absent is not known. This sample gives about 50,000 clones in total; 88% of them show up just once. About 56% of the sample belongs to the ten largest clones. The starting material was CD4+ or CD8+ T cells sorted from blood, obtained in a trial of the OX40 agonist ivuxolimab. The source is an adult with an advanced solid tumor such as melanoma, head and neck, liver or kidney cancer.

The CDR3 loop reads CAWSGGRGTEAFF. CDR3 sequence (DNA): TGTGCCTGGAGTGGCGGGCGCGGGACTGAAGCTTTCTTT. The chain uses TRBV30 and TRBJ1-1, with D hard to call. This CDR3 contains 13 residues. From germline, CDR1 is GTSNPN and CDR2 SVGIG (reference sequence). The ends were cut back, 1 base at V and 5 bases at J, with 11 bases in the middle. The whole variable domain, filled in from reference TRBV30 and TRBJ1-1, reads SQTIHQWPATLVQPVGSPLSLECTVEGTSNPNLYWYRQAAGRGLQLLFYSVGIGQISSEVPQNLSASRPQDRQFILSSKKLLLSDSGFYLCAWSGGRGTEAFFGQGTRLTVV.

The CDR3 spells CASSLYSQETQYF. Here the CDR3 DNA reads TGTGCCAGCAGCTTGTACAGCCAAGAGACCCAGTACTTC. The V call is TRBV5-6, the J call TRBJ2-5; D not resolved. V lost 1 base, J lost 1 base, and 5 bases lay in between. The CDR3 is 13 amino acids. The V gene's germline CDR1 is SGHDT and CDR2 YYEEEE. Based on the CDR3 plus reference TRBV5-6 and TRBJ2-5, the full variable domain is DAGVTQSPTHLIKTRGQQVTLRCSPKSGHDTVSWYQQALGQGPQFIFQYYEEEERQRGNFPDRFSGHQFPNYSSELNVNALLLGDSALYLCASSLYSQETQYFGPGTRLLVL.

The rearrangement uses TRBV4-3 and TRBJ1-2, with D possibly matching TRBD1 (5 bases). V lost 3 bases and J 7 bases, leaving 12 bases between the germline ends. CDR1 is LGHNA and CDR2 is YSLEER in the germline V gene. This CDR3 comprises 13 residues. In DNA, the CDR3 is TGCGCCAGCAGCCAGAGCCGGGGCAGTGGCTACACCTTC. Amino acid sequence: CASSQSRGSGYTF.

Only a few counts were recorded for this clone. This chain joins TRBV10-1 and TRBJ2-1; the match to TRBD2 covers 7 bases. CDR1 is WNHNN, CDR2 SYGVQD, per germline (reference sequence). J was trimmed by 6 bases and V by 6 bases; bases with no gene match: 11. The CDR3 has 15 residues. For the CDR3, the DNA is TGCGCCAGCAGCAAGCGGGGAGGGGTCAGCAATGAGCAGTTCTTC. The encoded protein is CASSKRGGVSNEQFF.

The chain is built from TRBV7-2 and TRBJ2-5; 7 nucleotides match TRBD2. Germline CDR1 and CDR2: SGHTA and FQGNSA. CDR3 length equals 15 residues. Unmatched junction bases numbered 9, after V lost 6 bases and J lost 2 bases. CDR3 region: CASSESGGVQETQYF. The CDR3 DNA follows: TGTGCCAGCAGTGAGTCTGGGGGGGTGCAAGAGACCCAGTACTTC. The whole variable domain, remainder taken from reference TRBV7-2 and TRBJ2-5, is GAGVSQSPSNKVTEKGKDVELRCDPISGHTALYWYRQSLGQGLEFLIYFQGNSAPDKSGLPSDRFSAERTGGSVSTLTIQRTQQEDSAVYLCASSESGGVQETQYFGPGTRLLVL.

This chain links TRBV2 with TRBJ2-5; D remains unclear. Germline V lookup: CDR1 SNHLY, CDR2 FYNNEI. Trimming cost V 5 bases and J 5 bases, with 12 bases left between them. The CDR3 contains 13 residues. In DNA form, the CDR3 reads TGTGCCAGCAGTTTCGCCGGGTTGGAGACCCAGTACTTC. Its translation: CASSFAGLETQYF.

J is TRBJ2-3 and V is TRBV9; the D is unclear. Germline CDR1 reads SGDLS; CDR2 reads YYNGEE. The V end lost 3 bases, the J end lost 2 bases, and 7 bases lay between the germline ends. The CDR3 is made up of 13 amino acids. Here the CDR3 reads CASSETLTDTQYF. Written as DNA, the CDR3 is TGTGCCAGCAGCGAAACCCTCACAGATACGCAGTATTTT. Using reference TRBV9 and TRBJ2-3 for the parts outside the CDR3, the full variable domain is DSGVTQTPKHLITATGQRVTLRCSPRSGDLSVYWYQQSLDQGLQFLIQYYNGEERAKGNILERFSAQQFPDLHSELNLSSLELGDSALYFCASSETLTDTQYFGPGTRLTVL.

The J gene is TRBJ2-3, the V gene TRBV29-1; D is uncertain. This CDR3 spans 15 amino acids. The V gene lost 3 bases and the J gene lost 2 bases, with 15 bases spanning the gap. Germline V lookup: CDR1 SQVTM, CDR2 ANQGSEA. The chain's CDR3 is CSVEFLGVDTDTQYF. As DNA, the CDR3 is TGCAGCGTTGAGTTCTTAGGAGTAGACACAGATACGCAGTATTTT.

The rearrangement uses TRBV18 and TRBJ1-6, with D maybe TRBD1 (5 bases). Germline loops: CDR1 KGHSH, CDR2 LQKENI. V was pared by 4 bases and J by 6 bases, with 16 bases between. This CDR3 contains 16 residues. CDR3 bases: TGTGCCAGCTCACGCATCCGGGACCCGGGTAATTCACCCCTCCACTTT. This gives the protein CASSRIRDPGNSPLHF.

This chain joins TRBV18 and TRBJ2-2; TRBD2 might be the D (5 bases). CDR1 is KGHSH and CDR2 is LQKENI in the germline V gene. CDR3 size: 15 residues. Trimming cost V 6 bases and J 5 bases, with 16 bases left between them. CDR3 region: CASSRLREQTGELFF. The CDR3 nucleotides read TGTGCCAGCTCCCGGCTGAGGGAACAAACCGGGGAGCTGTTTTTT.

The rearrangement links TRBV15 to TRBJ1-1; D possibly corresponds to TRBD1 (5 bases). Trimming pared 7 bases from V and 1 base from J, leaving 16 bases between. The CDR3 loop spans 15 amino acids. The V gene's germline CDR1 is LNHNV and CDR2 YYDKDF (reference sequence). The DNA for the CDR3 is TGTGCCACCACTCCGGGGGGTGGGTGGAACACTGAAGCTTTCTTT. It codes for CATTPGGGWNTEAFF.

V is TRBV5-4 and J is TRBJ2-3, with 9 positions matching TRBD2. The length of the CDR3 is 16 residues. V trimming: 2 bases; J trimming: 6 bases; junction bases outside the gene matches: 10. The germline V gene has CDR1 SGHNT and CDR2 YYREEE (reference sequence). This chain's CDR3 is CASSFPNAGGTDTQYF. CDR3 bases: TGTGCCAGCAGCTTCCCCAATGCGGGGGGGACCGATACGCAGTATTTT.

This clone has a single count. The chain has TRBV1 and TRBJ2-1; the listed D gene, TRBD2, was not tested against the DNA. TRBV1 is a recognized pseudogene. CDR3 length equals 22 residues. The CDR3 here is CTSSQEEDQAGGSPFYYNEQFF. In DNA, the CDR3 is TGCACCAGCAGCCAAGAAGAGGACCAGGCGGGAGGGTCCCCATTTTATTACAATGAGCAGTTCTTC.

CDR3: CASTDTQYF. The CDR3 nucleotides are TGTGCCAGCACAGATACGCAGTATTTT. The V and J genes are TRBV6-1 and TRBJ2-3; D call uncertain. V lost 7 bases, J lost 4 bases, and 0 bases lay in between. Per the germline V gene, CDR1 is MNHNS and CDR2 is SASEGT. The CDR3 is made up of 9 amino acids.

The chain employs TRBV19 and TRBJ1-1; weak D call: TRBD1 (6 bases). Germline CDR1 and CDR2: LNHDA and SQIVND (reference sequence). The ends were cut back, 4 bases at V and 11 bases at J, with 14 bases in the middle. There are 12 residues in the CDR3. For the CDR3, the DNA is TGTGCCAGTAGTAAGGGGGGAACGGTGGCTTTCTTT. Translation gives CASSKGGTVAFF.

The genes are TRBV15 and TRBJ1-4, with no clear D. CDR1 and CDR2 from the germline V gene are LNHNV and YYDKDF (reference sequence). This CDR3 contains 15 residues. V lost 1 base to trimming and J lost 8 bases, with 14 bases between them. The CDR3 spells CATSRGFGENEKLFF. Written as DNA, the CDR3 is TGTGCCACCAGCAGAGGATTCGGGGAAAACGAAAAACTGTTTTTT.

This clone was seen more than once but under ten times. The chain combines TRBV27 with TRBJ2-1; 8 bases are a match to TRBD2. Germline CDR1 and CDR2: MNHEY and SMNVEV (reference sequence). The CDR3 totals 14 residues. V dropped 2 bases and J dropped 5; count of bases not matched to a gene: 2. This chain's CDR3 is CASSLALADNEQFF. CDR3 nucleotide sequence: TGTGCCAGCAGTTTAGCACTAGCGGACAATGAGCAGTTCTTC.

The genes are TRBV7-9 and TRBJ1-3, with 7 bases lining up with TRBD1. The V gene end was trimmed by 5 bases and the J gene end by 0 bases; junction bases not matched to a gene: 4. CDR3 length: 15 residues. The germline V gene encodes CDR1 SEHNR and CDR2 FQNEAQ (reference sequence). The CDR3 is CASSPRGDSGNTIYF. The CDR3, as DNA: TGTGCCAGCAGCCCCAGGGGGGACTCTGGAAACACCATATATTTT.

V usage is TRBV10-2 and J usage is TRBJ1-2; TRBD1 aligns across 7 bases. The J segment lost 8 bases and the V segment lost 10 bases, leaving 10 bases of the junction unmatched. The CDR3 contains 12 residues. Germline V gene lookup returns CDR1 WSHSY and CDR2 SAAADI. The CDR3: CATQTGLGGYTF. The DNA of the CDR3 is TGCGCCACCCAGACAGGGTTAGGAGGCTACACCTTC.

The chain combines TRBV10-1 with TRBJ2-7; TRBD1 agrees at 7 bases. CDR3 length equals 16 residues. Trimming took 3 bases from V and 2 from J; bases not matched to a gene: 10. Looked up from germline, CDR1 is WNHNN and CDR2 is SYGVQD (reference sequence). CDR3 sequence reads: CASSDGQGGSPYEQYF. The CDR3 DNA reads TGCGCCAGCAGTGACGGACAAGGGGGCTCCCCCTACGAGCAGTACTTC.

This chain links TRBV11-2 with TRBJ2-5, with TRBD1 matching over 9 bases. The germline V gene has CDR1 SGHAT and CDR2 FQNNGV. There are 14 residues in the CDR3. The J segment lost 5 bases and the V segment lost 5 bases, leaving 6 bases of the junction unmatched. In nucleotides, the CDR3 is TGTGCCAGCAGCCGAGACAGGGGGATCGAGACCCAGTACTTC. Protein product: CASSRDRGIETQYF.

The chain carries TRBV29-1 and TRBJ2-5; D may be TRBD2 (7 bases). Germline CDR1 SQVTM, CDR2 ANQGSEA. CDR3 length: 14 residues. Trimming cost V 6 bases and J 0 bases, with 14 bases left between them. CDR3 sequence (DNA): TGCAGCGTCAGCGGGACACGAAACCAAGAGACCCAGTACTTC. The encoded protein is CSVSGTRNQETQYF.

This chain joins TRBV7-3 and TRBJ2-3; no clear D. V gave up 2 bases and J gave up 2 bases, with 8 bases separating them. The CDR3 has 14 residues. Germline V gene lookup returns CDR1 SGHTA and CDR2 FQGTGA. The CDR3 loop reads CASSLVGNTDTQYF. The CDR3 coding sequence is TGTGCCAGCAGCTTAGTTGGCAACACAGATACGCAGTATTTT.